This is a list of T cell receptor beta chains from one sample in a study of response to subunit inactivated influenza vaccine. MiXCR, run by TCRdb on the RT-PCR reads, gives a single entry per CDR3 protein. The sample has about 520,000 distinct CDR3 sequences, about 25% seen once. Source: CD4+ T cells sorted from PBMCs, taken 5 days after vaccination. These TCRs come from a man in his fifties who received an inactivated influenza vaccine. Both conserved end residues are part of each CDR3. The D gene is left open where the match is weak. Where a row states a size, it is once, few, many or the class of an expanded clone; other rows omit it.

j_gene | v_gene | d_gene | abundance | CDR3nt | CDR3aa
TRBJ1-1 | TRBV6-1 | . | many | TGTGCCAGCATGCCCGACGCGAGGGGCAGCATGAACACTGAAGCTTTCTTT | CASMPDARGSMNTEAFF
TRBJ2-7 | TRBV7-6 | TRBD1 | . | TGTGCCAGCAGCCTATTTCCTTCAGGGGGCACCTACGAGCAGTACTTC | CASSLFPSGGTYEQYF
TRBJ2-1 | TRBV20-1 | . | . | TGCAGTGCTAGAGATCGCGGGGTATTTCTGCATGAGCAGCTCTTC | CSARDRGVFLHEQLF
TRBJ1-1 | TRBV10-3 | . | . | TGTGCCATCAGCTTGGGGGGAGACACTGAAGCTTTCTTT | CAISLGGDTEAFF
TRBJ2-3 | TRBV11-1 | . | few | TGTGCCAGCAGCCCGACTAGTAGTTTAGGAGATACGCAGTATTTT | CASSPTSSLGDTQYF
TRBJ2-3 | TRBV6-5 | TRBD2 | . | TGTGCCAGCAGTTTGGACGGGAGGACAGATACGCAGTATTTT | CASSLDGRTDTQYF
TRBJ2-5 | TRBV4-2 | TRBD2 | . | TGTGCCAGCAGCCAAGTAGGGACTAGAAGCGAGACCCAGTACTTC | CASSQVGTRSETQYF
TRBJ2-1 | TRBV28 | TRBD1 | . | TGTGCCAGCACCGAGAACGGACAGGGCGGTGGTGAGCAGTTCTTC | CASTENGQGGGEQFF
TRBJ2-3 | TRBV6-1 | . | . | TGTGCCAGCAGTGAACTTGCTACGCAGTATTTT | CASSELATQYF
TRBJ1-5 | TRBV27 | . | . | TGTGCCAGCGGGGATCCGAGCAATCAGCCCCAGCATTTT | CASGDPSNQPQHF
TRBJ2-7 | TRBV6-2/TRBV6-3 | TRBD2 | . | TGTGCCAGCAGTTTCGGACTAGCGGGGGGGCGTCTCTCCTACGAGCAGTACTTC | CASSFGLAGGRLSYEQYF
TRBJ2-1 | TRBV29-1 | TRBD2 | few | TGCAGCGGTAGACAGGGACTGACTAGCGGGGGGGCGAATGAGCAGTTCTTC | CSGRQGLTSGGANEQFF
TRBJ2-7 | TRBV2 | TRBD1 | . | TGTGCCAGTAGTTCGGGACAGGGAGGATCGCGGCAGTACTTC | CASSSGQGGSRQYF
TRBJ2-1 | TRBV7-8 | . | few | TGTGCCAGCAGCTTAAGTCGGGTCAATGAGCAGTTCTTC | CASSLSRVNEQFF
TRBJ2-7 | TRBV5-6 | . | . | TGTGCCAGCAGCTTGGAGGGACAGGGTCGTCGTAGGGCTAGCGGGGGATCCTACGAGCAGTACTTC | CASSLEGQGRRRASGGSYEQYF